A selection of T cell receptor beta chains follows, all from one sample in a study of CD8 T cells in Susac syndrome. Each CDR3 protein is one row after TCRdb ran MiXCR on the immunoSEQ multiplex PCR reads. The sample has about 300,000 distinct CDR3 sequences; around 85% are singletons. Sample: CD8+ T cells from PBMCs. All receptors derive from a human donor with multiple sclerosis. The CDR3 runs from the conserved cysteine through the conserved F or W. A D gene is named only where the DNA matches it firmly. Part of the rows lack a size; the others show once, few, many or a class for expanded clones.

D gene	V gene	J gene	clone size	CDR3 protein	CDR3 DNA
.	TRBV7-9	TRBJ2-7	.	CASSRPGEGEQYF	TGTGCCAGCAGCCGGCCAGGGGAGGGCGAGCAGTACTTC
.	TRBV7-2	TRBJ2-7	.	CASSLARGRYEQYF	TGTGCCAGCAGCTTAGCGCGGGGCCGTTACGAGCAGTACTTC
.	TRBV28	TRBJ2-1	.	CASSLNGFSYNEQFF	TGTGCCAGCAGTTTAAACGGGTTCTCCTACAATGAGCAGTTCTTC
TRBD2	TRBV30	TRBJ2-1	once	CAWSRAGEGEQFF	TGTGCCTGGAGTAGGGCGGGAGAGGGTGAGCAGTTCTTC
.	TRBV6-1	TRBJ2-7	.	CASSQVGRPIGYEQYF	TGTGCCAGCAGCCAGGTCGGGAGACCGATCGGGTACGAGCAGTACTTC
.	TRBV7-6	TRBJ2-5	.	CASSPLVEWVAQETQYF	TGTGCCAGCAGCCCCCTGGTGGAGTGGGTGGCCCAGGAGACCCAGTACTTC
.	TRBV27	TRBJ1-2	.	CASSLSWTTNYGYTF	TGTGCCAGCAGTTTATCATGGACTACTAACTATGGCTACACCTTC
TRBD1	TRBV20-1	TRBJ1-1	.	CSARDQQGATEAFF	TGCAGTGCTAGGGATCAACAGGGGGCAACTGAAGCTTTCTTT
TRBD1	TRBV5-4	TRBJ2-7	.	CASSRRQGIEQYF	TGTGCCAGCAGCCGCCGACAGGGAATAGAGCAGTACTTC
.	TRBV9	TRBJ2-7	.	CASSSQPSGAYEQYF	TGTGCCAGCAGCTCCCAGCCGAGCGGTGCGTACGAGCAGTACTTC
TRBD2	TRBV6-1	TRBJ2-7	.	CASRWTSGSDEQYF	TGTGCCAGCAGGTGGACTAGCGGGAGCGACGAGCAGTACTTC
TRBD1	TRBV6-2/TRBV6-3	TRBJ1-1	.	CARQGLATEAFF	TGTGCCAGACAGGGGTTGGCCACTGAAGCTTTCTTT
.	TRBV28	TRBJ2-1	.	CASSWPPGVPGSYNEQFF	TGTGCCAGCAGCTGGCCTCCCGGGGTCCCGGGCTCCTACAATGAGCAGTTCTTC
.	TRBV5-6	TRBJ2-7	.	CASSYTGREAIEQYF	TGTGCCAGCAGCTACACCGGCAGGGAGGCTATCGAGCAGTACTTC
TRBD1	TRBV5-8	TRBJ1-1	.	CASSFRTGANPTEAFF	TGTGCCAGCAGCTTCCGGACAGGGGCGAACCCCACTGAAGCTTTCTTT
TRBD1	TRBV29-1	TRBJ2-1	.	CSVRDRGLSNEQFF	TGCAGCGTTCGCGACAGGGGGCTTTCGAATGAGCAGTTCTTC
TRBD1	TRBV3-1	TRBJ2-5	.	CASRRTWDSQETQYF	TGTGCCAGCAGACGCACCTGGGACAGCCAAGAGACCCAGTACTTC
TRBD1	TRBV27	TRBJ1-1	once	CASSKRDRDTEAFF	TGTGCCAGCAGTAAACGGGACAGGGACACTGAAGCTTTCTTT
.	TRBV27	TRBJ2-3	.	CASSLWASLVMRTDTQYF	TGTGCCAGCAGTTTATGGGCTAGTCTTGTGATGCGCACAGATACGCAGTATTTT
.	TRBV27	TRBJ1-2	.	CASRRGLGYGYTF	TGTGCCAGCCGAAGGGGCTTGGGCTATGGCTACACCTTC
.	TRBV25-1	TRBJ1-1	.	CASSVFGQMNTEAFF	TGTGCCAGCAGTGTCTTCGGACAGATGAACACTGAAGCTTTCTTT
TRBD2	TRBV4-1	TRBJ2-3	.	CASRGGTDTQYF	TGCGCCAGTAGGGGAGGGACAGATACGCAGTATTTT
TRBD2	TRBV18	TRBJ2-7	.	CASSPGGLAGTYEQYF	TGTGCCAGCTCACCCGGGGGACTAGCGGGAACTTACGAGCAGTACTTC
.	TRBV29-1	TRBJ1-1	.	CSVERGTLMNTEAFF	TGCAGCGTTGAGAGGGGTACTTTGATGAACACTGAAGCTTTCTTT
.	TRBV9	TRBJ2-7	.	CASSVEGQFSYEQYF	TGTGCCAGCAGCGTAGAGGGCCAGTTCTCCTACGAGCAGTACTTC
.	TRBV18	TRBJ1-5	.	CASSPREGTYQPQHF	TGTGCCAGCTCACCACGGGAGGGGACCTATCAGCCCCAGCATTTT
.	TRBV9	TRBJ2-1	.	CASSVVPEYEQFF	TGTGCCAGCAGCGTAGTACCTGAGTATGAGCAGTTCTTC
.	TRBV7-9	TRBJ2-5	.	CASSTSGVGETQYF	TGTGCCAGCAGCACGTCGGGAGTAGGAGAGACCCAGTACTTC
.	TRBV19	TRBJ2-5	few	CASSIDSEETQYF	TGTGCCAGTAGTATTGACTCAGAAGAGACCCAGTACTTC
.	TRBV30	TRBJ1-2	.	CAWSEGQGAGYTF	TGTGCCTGGAGTGAGGGTCAGGGAGCGGGCTACACCTTC
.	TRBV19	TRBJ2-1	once	CASRGSGNEQFF	TGTGCCAGTAGAGGGAGCGGGAATGAGCAGTTCTTC
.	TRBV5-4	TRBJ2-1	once	CASSLAGTRTYNEQFF	TGTGCCAGCAGCTTGGCCGGGACCCGCACCTACAATGAGCAGTTCTTC
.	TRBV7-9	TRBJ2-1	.	CASSSGAINEQFF	TGTGCCAGCAGCTCCGGGGCCATCAATGAGCAGTTCTTC
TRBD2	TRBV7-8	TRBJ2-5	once	CASRGLAGGETQYF	TGTGCCAGCAGGGGACTAGCGGGTGGTGAGACCCAGTACTTC
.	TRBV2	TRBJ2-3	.	CATRTQPDTQYF	TGTGCCACCAGGACTCAGCCAGATACGCAGTATTTT
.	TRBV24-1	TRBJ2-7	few	CATSEPGYYEQYF	TGTGCCACCAGTGAACCAGGGTACTACGAGCAGTACTTC
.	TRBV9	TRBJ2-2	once	CASSVVGSSTGELFF	TGTGCCAGCAGCGTAGTAGGGAGTTCAACCGGGGAGCTGTTTTTT
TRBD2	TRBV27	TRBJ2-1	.	CASSLFPAGYNEQFF	TGTGCCAGCAGTTTATTCCCAGCGGGGTACAATGAGCAGTTCTTC
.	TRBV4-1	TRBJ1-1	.	CASRNDPNTEAFF	TGCGCCAGCAGAAACGACCCAAACACTGAAGCTTTCTTT
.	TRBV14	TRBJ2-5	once	CASSQVGETQYF	TGTGCCAGCAGCCAAGTCGGAGAGACCCAGTACTTC
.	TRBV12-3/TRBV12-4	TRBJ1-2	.	CASSPTPHGYTF	TGTGCCAGCAGTCCTACTCCCCATGGCTACACCTTC
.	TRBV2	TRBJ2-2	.	CASSEVGGELFF	TGTGCCAGCAGTGAGGTTGGAGGGGAGCTGTTTTTT
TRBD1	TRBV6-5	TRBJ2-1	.	CASKTTGDHYNEQFF	TGTGCCAGCAAGACGACAGGGGACCACTACAATGAGCAGTTCTTC
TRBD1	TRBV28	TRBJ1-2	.	CASSSTGDYGYTF	TGTGCCAGCAGTTCGACAGGGGACTATGGCTACACCTTC
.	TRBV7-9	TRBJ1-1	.	CASSPSLRGGAFF	TGTGCCAGCAGCCCCTCCCTGCGGGGAGGAGCTTTCTTT
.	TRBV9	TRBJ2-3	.	CASSARSVQGTTDTQYF	TGTGCCAGCAGCGCTCGGTCCGTACAGGGTACCACAGATACGCAGTATTTT
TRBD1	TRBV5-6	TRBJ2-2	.	CASSSDRGVTGELFF	TGTGCCAGCAGTTCGGACAGGGGGGTCACCGGGGAGCTGTTTTTT
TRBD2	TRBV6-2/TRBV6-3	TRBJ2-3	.	CASSYSDRGRNTDTQYF	TGTGCCAGCAGTTACTCGGATCGCGGGAGGAACACAGATACGCAGTATTTT
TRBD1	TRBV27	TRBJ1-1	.	CASQGQLNTEAFF	TGTGCCAGCCAGGGACAGCTGAACACTGAAGCTTTCTTT
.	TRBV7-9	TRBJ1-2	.	CASSSEDRGLFNGYTF	TGTGCCAGCAGCTCTGAGGATAGGGGACTTTTTAATGGCTACACCTTC
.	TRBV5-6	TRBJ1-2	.	CASSLRQGPYYGYTF	TGTGCCAGCAGCTTGAGGCAGGGTCCGTATTATGGCTACACCTTC
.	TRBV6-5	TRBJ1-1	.	CASSTTGFEAFF	TGTGCCAGCAGTACAACGGGATTTGAAGCTTTCTTT
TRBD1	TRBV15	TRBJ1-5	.	CATSSDRDNQPQHF	TGTGCCACCAGCAGTGACAGGGACAATCAGCCCCAGCATTTT
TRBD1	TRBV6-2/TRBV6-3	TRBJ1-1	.	CASSPRGCILCTEAFF	TGTGCCAGCAGTCCCAGGGGGTGCATTTTGTGCACTGAAGCTTTCTTT